The TCR beta chain under discussion was sequenced for a study of neoadjuvant anti-PD-1 for oral cavity cancer (dated by TCRdb to the early 2020s). Regarding the complete study: Before curative-intent surgical resection, most patients were given three to four biweekly doses of nivolumab at 3 mg/kg. A fourth nivolumab dose was given around day 43 to patients without progression, and definitive surgical resection was performed in those patients on days 50-56. Responders were defined as patients with complete response, partial response or stable disease by RECIST 1.1; non-responders were defined as patients with progression. The parent correlative cohort included around 12 patients, with a 33% response rate.

This sample's time point label indicates: after neoadjuvant nivolumab, at surgical resection. The patients had newly diagnosed stage II-IVA oral cavity squamous cell carcinoma and had not received any prior systemic or radiation treatment. The cohort consisted of patients with HPV-negative, locally advanced oral cavity squamous cell carcinoma. The samples were drawn from a longitudinal correlative study tied to a single-arm phase II trial testing neoadjuvant nivolumab in oral cavity squamous cell carcinoma. Genomic DNA-based TCRbeta sequencing was performed on subject-matched pre- and post-treatment PBMCs and tumors from three responders and three non-responders. The Maxwell RSC DNA from Tissue kit was used to isolate genomic DNA from tumor tissue. V loses 1 base of germline sequence and J loses 5 bases, and the interval between the two ends is 15 bases. Including cysteine and phenylalanine, the CDR3 has 15 amino acids. Only CDR3 DNA remains: 45 bases, in frame from the first base. Reading the germline V gene gives CDR1 SGHAT and CDR2 FQNNGV.

Tumor libraries used mostly approximately 4.4 ug of input genomic DNA for survey sequencing, with two replicates per sample. Following the manufacturer's instructions, the team built TCRbeta libraries using the immunoSEQ hsTCRbeta kit. Sequencing of the completed libraries took place using an Illumina NovaSeq 6000 S4 flow cell after they had been pooled to around 3.3 nM. In the source study's methods: Raw data preprocessing and quality control were performed with the immunoSEQ Analyzer. The analysis was restricted to productive rearrangements, with each unique CDR3 amino acid sequence defining a clonotype. Using the R package tcR, the researchers computed the Gini-Simpson index as their estimate of repertoire clonality. Student's t test was used to compare Gini indices, and Pearson correlation was used to assess associations with tumor size change. TCRdb carries this immuneACCESS record with in-frame sequences only. Its versions omit some clonotypes, under half of them owing to an unresolved V gene in the studies checked, with the rest unexplained. That table gives V, J and clone size, and the DNA gave D and trimming. This sample is represented by some 15,000 clones; 40% of them were singletons. 39% of the sample is in the top ten clones.

Points on this clone: Its antigen is not yet known. Base qualities are not at hand, and no much larger clone is one base apart.

The paper as a whole reports these results and caveats: Higher pretreatment blood Treg/Th17 ratios correlated with higher pretreatment blood TCRbeta clonality and lower post-treatment tumor TCRbeta clonality. Only a few patients per response group were included in the TCR analyses, and the authors called for validation in larger cohorts. Greater tumor shrinkage was correlated with larger post-treatment sizes of preexisting intratumoral clones, suggesting that expansion of preexisting clones contributed to response.

The TCR originated in a person between 35 and 79 years old with oral cavity squamous cell carcinoma. Recombination connected TRBV11-2 to TRBJ2-7, and the D gene may be TRBD2, 7 bases matching. This specimen was tumor tissue, taken after nivolumab (anti-PD-1) treatment. CDR3 protein: CASSLARGGRNEQYF. The nucleotides read TGTGCCAGCAGCTTAGCGCGCGGGGGCCGCAACGAGCAGTACTTC.